The text below deals with one TCR beta chain. Antigen unknown. This sample is drawn from a study of T cell responses to AZD1222 COVID-19 vaccine. Study-level points and caveats: Among the donors, most were white British and more were female, and clonal diversity was possibly underestimated.

This CDR3 spans 14 amino acids. Trimming removed 5 bases at V and 9 bases at J, with 20 bases between. Produced via immunoSEQ multiplex PCR; TCRdb's table is partial and in-frame only. The repertoire holds about 70,000 clones, with roughly 80% as singletons. This TCR was recovered from an adult who received the AZD1222 COVID-19 vaccine. V gene TRBV5-3 combines with J gene TRBJ2-5, with D perhaps TRBD1 or TRBD2 (5 bases each). TRBV5-3 is noted as an ORF with a role that remains uncertain. The sample here was peripheral blood, taken 28 days after the second AZD1222 dose. CDR3 loop: CARRTPRGTSSQYF. The CDR3, as DNA: TGTGCCAGAAGAACCCCCCGTGGGACCTCGTCCCAGTACTTC.